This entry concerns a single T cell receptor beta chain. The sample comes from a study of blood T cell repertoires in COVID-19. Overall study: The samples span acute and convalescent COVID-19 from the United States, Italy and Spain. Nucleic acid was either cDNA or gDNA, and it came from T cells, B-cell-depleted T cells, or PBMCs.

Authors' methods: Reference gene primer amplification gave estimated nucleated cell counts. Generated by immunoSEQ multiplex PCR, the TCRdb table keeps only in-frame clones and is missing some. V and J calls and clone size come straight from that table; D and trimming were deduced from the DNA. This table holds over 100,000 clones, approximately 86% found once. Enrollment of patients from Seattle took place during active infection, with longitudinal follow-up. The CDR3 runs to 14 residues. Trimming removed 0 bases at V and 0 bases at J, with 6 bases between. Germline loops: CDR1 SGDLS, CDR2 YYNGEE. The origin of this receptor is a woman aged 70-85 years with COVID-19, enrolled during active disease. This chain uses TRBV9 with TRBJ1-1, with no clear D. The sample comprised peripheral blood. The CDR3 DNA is TGTGCCAGCAGCGTAGGTTCGGTGAACACTGAAGCTTTCTTT. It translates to CASSVGSVNTEAFF.